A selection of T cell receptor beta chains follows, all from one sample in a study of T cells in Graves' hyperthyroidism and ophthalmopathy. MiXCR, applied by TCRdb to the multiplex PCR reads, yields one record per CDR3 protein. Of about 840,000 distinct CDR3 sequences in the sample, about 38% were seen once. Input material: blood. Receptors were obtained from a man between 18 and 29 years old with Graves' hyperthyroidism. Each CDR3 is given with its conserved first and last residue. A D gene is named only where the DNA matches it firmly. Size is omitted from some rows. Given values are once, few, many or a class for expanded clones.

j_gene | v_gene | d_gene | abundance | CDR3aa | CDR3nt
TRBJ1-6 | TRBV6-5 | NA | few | CASRLQGFNSPLHF | TGTGCCAGCAGGCTACAAGGCTTTAATTCACCCCTCCACTTT
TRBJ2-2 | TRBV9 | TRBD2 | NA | CASSPLAGGHTGELFF | TGTGCCAGCAGCCCCCTAGCGGGGGGGCACACCGGGGAGCTGTTTTTT
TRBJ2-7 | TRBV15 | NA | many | CATSRDSSAYEQYF | TGTGCCACCAGCAGAGATAGTAGCGCCTACGAGCAGTACTTC
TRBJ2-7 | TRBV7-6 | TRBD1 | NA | CASSLVGQGVSEQYF | TGTGCCAGCAGCTTAGTGGGACAGGGGGTTAGCGAGCAGTACTTC
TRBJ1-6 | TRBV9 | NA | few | CASSEDSSSPLHF | TGTGCCAGCAGCGAGGACAGTTCTTCACCCCTCCACTTT
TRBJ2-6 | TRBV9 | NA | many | CASSDGGGANVLTF | TGTGCCAGCAGCGACGGCGGTGGGGCCAACGTCCTGACTTTC
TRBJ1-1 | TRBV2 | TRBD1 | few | CASSEFPGQGLTEAFF | TGTGCCAGCAGTGAGTTCCCGGGACAGGGGCTCACTGAAGCTTTCTTT
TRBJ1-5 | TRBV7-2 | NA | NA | CASRAGHQPQHF | TGTGCCAGCAGGGCGGGTCATCAGCCCCAGCATTTT
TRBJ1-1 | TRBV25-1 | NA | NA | CASSDYGRTGAFF | TGTGCCAGCAGTGATTACGGTCGAACCGGAGCTTTCTTT
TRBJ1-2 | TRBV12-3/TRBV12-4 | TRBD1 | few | CASSLQGAFYGYTF | TGTGCCAGCAGCCTACAGGGGGCCTTCTATGGCTACACCTTC
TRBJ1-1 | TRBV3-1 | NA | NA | CASSFSGGASEAFF | TGTGCCAGCAGTTTCTCCGGGGGCGCTTCTGAAGCTTTCTTT
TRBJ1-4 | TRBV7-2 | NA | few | CASSLQLNEKLFF | TGTGCCAGCAGCTTACAGTTAAATGAAAAACTGTTTTTT
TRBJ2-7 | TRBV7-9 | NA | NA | CAGRTVTYEQYF | TGTGCCGGCAGGACAGTTACCTACGAGCAGTACTTC
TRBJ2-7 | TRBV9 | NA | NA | CASSLGGGSDYEQYF | TGTGCCAGCAGTTTAGGAGGGGGCTCGGACTACGAGCAGTACTTC
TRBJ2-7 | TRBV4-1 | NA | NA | CASSQDASYEQYF | TGCGCCAGCAGCCAAGATGCCAGCTACGAGCAGTACTTC
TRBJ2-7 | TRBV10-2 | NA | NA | CASNPGLGLSYEQYF | TGCGCCAGCAATCCCGGGCTTGGGTTGTCCTACGAGCAGTACTTC
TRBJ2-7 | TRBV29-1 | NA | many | CSVGGRGTYEQYF | TGCAGCGTTGGCGGGCGGGGTACCTACGAGCAGTACTTC
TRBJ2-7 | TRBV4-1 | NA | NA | CASSQEPATNYYEQYF | TGCGCCAGCAGCCAAGAGCCAGCCACTAACTACTACGAGCAGTACTTC
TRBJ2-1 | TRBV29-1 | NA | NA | CSVGSWKGNNEQFF | TGCAGCGTCGGCTCTTGGAAGGGCAACAATGAGCAGTTCTTC
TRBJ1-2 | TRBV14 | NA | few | CASSHPGTPYEGYTF | TGTGCCAGCAGCCATCCCGGGACACCCTATGAGGGCTACACCTTC
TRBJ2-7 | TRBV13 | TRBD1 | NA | CASSPSGTAAYEQYF | TGTGCCAGCAGCCCGAGTGGGACAGCCGCCTACGAGCAGTACTTC
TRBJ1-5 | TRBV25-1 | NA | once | CASSQTYQPQHF | TGTGCCAGCAGCCAAACATATCAGCCCCAGCATTTT
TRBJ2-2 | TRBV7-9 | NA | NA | CASSLTRAYTGELFF | TGTGCCAGCAGCCTTACTAGGGCGTACACCGGGGAGCTGTTTTTT
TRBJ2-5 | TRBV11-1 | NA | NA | CASSLRRRGGETQYF | TGTGCCAGCAGCTTACGTCGACGGGGCGGGGAGACCCAGTACTTC
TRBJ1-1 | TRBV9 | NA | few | CASSVARRDRVTTEAFF | TGTGCCAGCAGCGTAGCTCGCAGGGATAGGGTGACCACTGAAGCTTTCTTT
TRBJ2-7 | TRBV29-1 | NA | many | CSVAAGVGSEQYF | TGCAGCGTTGCAGCGGGTGTGGGGAGCGAGCAGTACTTC
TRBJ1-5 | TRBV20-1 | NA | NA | CSARDNGRAHQPQHF | TGCAGTGCTAGAGATAATGGACGGGCTCATCAGCCCCAGCATTTT
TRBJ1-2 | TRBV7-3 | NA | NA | CASSLSGIRNYGYTF | TGTGCCAGCAGCCTAAGCGGAATACGAAACTATGGCTACACCTTC
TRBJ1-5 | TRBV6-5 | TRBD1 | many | CASRKQGIGQPQHF | TGTGCCAGCAGGAAACAGGGGATCGGTCAGCCCCAGCATTTT
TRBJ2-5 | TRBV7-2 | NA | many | CASSFREETQYF | TGTGCCAGCAGCTTCAGGGAAGAGACCCAGTACTTC
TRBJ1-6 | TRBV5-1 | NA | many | CASSVRFQGNSPLHF | TGCGCCAGCAGCGTGCGCTTCCAAGGGAATTCACCCCTCCACTTT
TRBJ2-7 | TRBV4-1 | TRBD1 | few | CASSPTTGERNEQYF | TGCGCCAGCAGCCCGACCACAGGGGAAAGGAACGAGCAGTACTTC
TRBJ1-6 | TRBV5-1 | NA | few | CASSFWAATSSYNSPLHF | TGCGCCAGCAGCTTCTGGGCAGCTACGAGCTCCTATAATTCACCCCTCCACTTT
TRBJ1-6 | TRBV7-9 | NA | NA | CASSLLTGDNSPLHF | TGTGCCAGCAGCCTATTGACAGGTGATAATTCACCCCTCCACTTT
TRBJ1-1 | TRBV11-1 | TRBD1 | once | CASSARTGGTEAFF | TGTGCCAGCAGTGCTAGGACAGGGGGCACTGAAGCTTTCTTT
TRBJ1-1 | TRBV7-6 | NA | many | CASSVHRSEAFF | TGTGCCAGCAGCGTTCACAGGAGTGAAGCTTTCTTT
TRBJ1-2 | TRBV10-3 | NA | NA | CAISEEQVNYGYTF | TGTGCCATCAGTGAGGAACAGGTGAACTATGGCTACACCTTC
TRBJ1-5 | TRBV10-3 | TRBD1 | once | CAISPGQGGQPQHF | TGTGCCATCAGCCCGGGACAGGGAGGTCAGCCCCAGCATTTT
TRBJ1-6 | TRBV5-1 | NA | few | CASSLGDGWDLHF | TGCGCCAGCAGCTTGGGGGACGGTTGGGACCTCCACTTT
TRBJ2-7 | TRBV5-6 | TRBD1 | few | CASSETGTGAYEQYF | TGTGCCAGCAGCGAGACCGGGACAGGAGCCTACGAGCAGTACTTC
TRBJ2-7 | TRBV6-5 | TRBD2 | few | CASSRAGLADHEQYF | TGTGCCAGCAGCCGAGCTGGACTAGCGGATCACGAGCAGTACTTC
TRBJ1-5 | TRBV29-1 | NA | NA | CSVVWGQGLQHF | TGCAGCGTTGTGTGGGGGCAGGGTCTCCAGCATTTT
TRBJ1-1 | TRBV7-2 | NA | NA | CASTHGAFF | TGCGCCAGCACCCATGGGGCTTTCTTT
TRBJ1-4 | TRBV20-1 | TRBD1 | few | CSARQTGAEKLFF | TGCAGTGCTAGACAGACAGGGGCCGAAAAACTGTTTTTT
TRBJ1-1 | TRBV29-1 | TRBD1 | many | CSGRRQGNTEAFF | TGCAGCGGGAGGCGACAGGGGAACACTGAAGCTTTCTTT
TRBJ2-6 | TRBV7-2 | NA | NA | CASGSDPGRAGANVLTF | TGTGCCAGCGGCTCAGACCCCGGCAGGGCTGGGGCCAACGTCCTGACTTTC
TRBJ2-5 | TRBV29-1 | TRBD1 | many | CSVDRGLAQYF | TGCAGCGTTGACAGGGGGCTCGCCCAGTACTTC
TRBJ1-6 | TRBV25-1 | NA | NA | CATTGPGNSPLHF | TGTGCCACCACGGGACCGGGGAATTCACCCCTCCACTTT
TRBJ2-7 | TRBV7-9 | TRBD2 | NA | CASTPGDYVDYEQYF | TGTGCCAGCACTCCGGGGGACTACGTAGACTACGAGCAGTACTTC
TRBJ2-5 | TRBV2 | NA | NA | CASSFLSQETQYF | TGTGCCAGCAGTTTTTTATCCCAAGAGACCCAGTACTTC
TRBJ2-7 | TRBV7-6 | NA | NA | CASSWRQTGIYEQYF | TGTGCCAGCAGCTGGCGCCAAACGGGAATCTACGAGCAGTACTTC
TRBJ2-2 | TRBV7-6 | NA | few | CASSQSAGELFF | TGCGCCAGCAGCCAATCCGCCGGGGAGCTGTTTTTT
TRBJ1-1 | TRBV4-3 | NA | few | CASSGRGPGTEAFF | TGCGCCAGCAGCGGACGGGGGCCGGGCACTGAAGCTTTCTTT
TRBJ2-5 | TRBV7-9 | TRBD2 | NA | CASRRGGAFETQYF | TGTGCCAGCAGACGCGGGGGGGCCTTTGAGACCCAGTACTTC
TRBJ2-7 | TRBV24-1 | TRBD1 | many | CATSDGTGLYEQYF | TGTGCCACCAGTGACGGGACAGGTCTCTACGAGCAGTACTTC
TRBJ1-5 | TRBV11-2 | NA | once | CASSRRGGPQHF | TGTGCCAGCAGCCGCCGTGGGGGTCCCCAGCATTTT
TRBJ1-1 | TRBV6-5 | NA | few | CASTTATNTEAFF | TGTGCCAGCACCACAGCAACGAACACTGAAGCTTTCTTT
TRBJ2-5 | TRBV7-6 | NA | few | CASSLARALETQYF | TGTGCCAGCAGCTTAGCGAGAGCCCTGGAGACCCAGTACTTC
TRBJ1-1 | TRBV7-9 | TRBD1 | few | CASSPRMGQQEAFF | TGTGCCAGCAGCCCTCGTATGGGACAGCAAGAAGCTTTCTTT
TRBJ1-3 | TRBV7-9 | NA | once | CASSLEWQGYGNTIYF | TGTGCCAGCAGCTTAGAGTGGCAGGGATATGGAAACACCATATATTTT